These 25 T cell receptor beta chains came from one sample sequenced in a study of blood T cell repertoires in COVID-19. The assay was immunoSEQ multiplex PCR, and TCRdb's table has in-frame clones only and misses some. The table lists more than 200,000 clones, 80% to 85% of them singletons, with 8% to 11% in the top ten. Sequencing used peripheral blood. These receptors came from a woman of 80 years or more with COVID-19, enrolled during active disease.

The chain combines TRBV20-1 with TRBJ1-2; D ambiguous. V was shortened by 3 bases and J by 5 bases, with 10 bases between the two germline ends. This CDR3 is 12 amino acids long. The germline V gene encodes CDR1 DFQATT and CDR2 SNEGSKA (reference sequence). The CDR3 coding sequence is TGCAGTGCTAGTCTGACGACATATGGCTACACCTTC. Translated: CSASLTTYGYTF.

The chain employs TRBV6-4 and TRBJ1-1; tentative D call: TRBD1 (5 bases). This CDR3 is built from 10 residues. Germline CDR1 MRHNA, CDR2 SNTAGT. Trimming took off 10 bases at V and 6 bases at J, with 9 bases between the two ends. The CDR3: CATWGAEAFF. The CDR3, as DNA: TGTGCCACGTGGGGGGCTGAAGCTTTCTTT.

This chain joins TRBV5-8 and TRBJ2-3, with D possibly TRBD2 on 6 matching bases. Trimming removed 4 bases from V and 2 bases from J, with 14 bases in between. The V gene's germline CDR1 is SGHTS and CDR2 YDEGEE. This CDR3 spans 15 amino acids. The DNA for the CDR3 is TGTGCCAGCAGCGGCGGGACTGCAATCACAGATACGCAGTATTTT. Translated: CASSGGTAITDTQYF.

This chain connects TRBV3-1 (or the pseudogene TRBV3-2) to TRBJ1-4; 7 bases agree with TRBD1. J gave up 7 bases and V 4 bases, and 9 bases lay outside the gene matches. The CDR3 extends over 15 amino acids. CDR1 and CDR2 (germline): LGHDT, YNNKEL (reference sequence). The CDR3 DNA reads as TGTGCCAGCAGCCCGACTAGACAGGGAAGTGAAAAACTGTTTTTT. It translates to CASSPTRQGSEKLFF.

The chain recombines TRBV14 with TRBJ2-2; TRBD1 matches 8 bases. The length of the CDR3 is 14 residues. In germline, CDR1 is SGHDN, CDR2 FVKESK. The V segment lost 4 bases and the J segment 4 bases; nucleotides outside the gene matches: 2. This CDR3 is CASSRTGSTGELFF. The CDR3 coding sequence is TGTGCCAGCAGCCGGACAGGGAGCACCGGGGAGCTGTTTTTT.

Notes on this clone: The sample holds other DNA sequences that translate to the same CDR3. CDR3 residues: CASSQASYGYTF. For the CDR3, the DNA is TGTGCCAGCAGCCAGGCCAGCTATGGCTACACCTTC. The genes are TRBV3-1 (or the pseudogene TRBV3-2) and TRBJ1-2; D uncertain. The germline CDR1 and CDR2 sequences are LGHDT and YNNKEL (reference sequence). The CDR3 sequence is 12 residues long. V lost 3 bases and J 4 bases, leaving 6 bases between the germline ends.

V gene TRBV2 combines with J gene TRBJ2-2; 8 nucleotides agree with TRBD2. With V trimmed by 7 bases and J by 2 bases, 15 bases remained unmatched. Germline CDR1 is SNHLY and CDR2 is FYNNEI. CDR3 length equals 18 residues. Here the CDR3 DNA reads TGTGCCAGCAAACCGTTGACTAGCGAGGGGGGAAACACCGGGGAGCTGTTTTTT. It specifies CASKPLTSEGGNTGELFF.

The CDR3, as DNA: TGTGCCAGCAGCTTATCAATCTACGAGCAGTACTTC. As protein: CASSLSIYEQYF. V gene TRBV7-2 combines with J gene TRBJ2-7; D unresolved. The V end was cut by 2 bases, the J end by 3 bases, with 5 bases between. The CDR3 covers 12 residues. Germline CDR1 reads SGHTA; CDR2 reads FQGNSA.

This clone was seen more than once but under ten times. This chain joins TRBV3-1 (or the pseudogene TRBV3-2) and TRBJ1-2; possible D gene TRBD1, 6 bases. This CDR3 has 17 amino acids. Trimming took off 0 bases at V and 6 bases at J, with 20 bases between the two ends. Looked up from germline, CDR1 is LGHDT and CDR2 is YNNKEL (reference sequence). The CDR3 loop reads CASSQDYTMGAADGYTF. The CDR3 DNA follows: TGTGCCAGCAGCCAAGATTATACGATGGGGGCCGCGGATGGCTACACCTTC.

The CDR3 DNA sequence: TGTGCCAGCAGCTTAGCGCTGCCAGGAAGCTCTGGAAACACCATATATTTT. Protein sequence: CASSLALPGSSGNTIYF. V usage is TRBV7-8 and J usage is TRBJ1-3; D gene ambiguous. The CDR3 has 17 residues. V was clipped by 0 bases and J by 0 bases, with 12 bases between them. The germline V gene has CDR1 SGHVS and CDR2 FQNEAQ.

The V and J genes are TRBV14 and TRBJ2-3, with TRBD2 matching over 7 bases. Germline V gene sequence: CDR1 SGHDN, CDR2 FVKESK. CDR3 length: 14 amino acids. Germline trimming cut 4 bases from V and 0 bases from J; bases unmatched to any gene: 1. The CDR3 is CASSRLASTDTQYF. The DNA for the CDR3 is TGTGCCAGCAGCCGACTAGCTAGCACAGATACGCAGTATTTT.

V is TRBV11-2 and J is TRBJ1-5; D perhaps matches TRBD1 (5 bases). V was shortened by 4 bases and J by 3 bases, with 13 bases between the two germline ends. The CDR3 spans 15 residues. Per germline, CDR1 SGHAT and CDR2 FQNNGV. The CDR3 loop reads CASSSNDRSNQPQHF. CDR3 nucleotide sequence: TGTGCCAGCAGCTCTAATGACAGATCCAATCAGCCCCAGCATTTT. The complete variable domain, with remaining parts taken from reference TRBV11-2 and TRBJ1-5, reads EAGVAQSPRYKIIEKRQSVAFWCNPISGHATLYWYQQILGQGPKLLIQFQNNGVVDDSQLPKDRFSAERLKGVDSTLKIQPAKLEDSAVYLCASSSNDRSNQPQHFGDGTRLSIL.

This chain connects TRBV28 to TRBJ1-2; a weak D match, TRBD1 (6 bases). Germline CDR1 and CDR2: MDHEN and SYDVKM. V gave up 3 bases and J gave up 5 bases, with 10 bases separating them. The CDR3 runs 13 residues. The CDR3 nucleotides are TGTGCCAGCAGTTTTAACAGGGAGTATGGCTACACCTTC. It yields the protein CASSFNREYGYTF.

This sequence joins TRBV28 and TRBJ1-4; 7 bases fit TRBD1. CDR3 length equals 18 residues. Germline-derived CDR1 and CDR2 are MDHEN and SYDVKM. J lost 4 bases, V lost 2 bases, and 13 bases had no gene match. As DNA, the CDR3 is TGTGCCAGCAGTTTAGGAGGGGGCGGGGCACTCGGTAATGAAAAACTGTTTTTT. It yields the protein CASSLGGGGALGNEKLFF.

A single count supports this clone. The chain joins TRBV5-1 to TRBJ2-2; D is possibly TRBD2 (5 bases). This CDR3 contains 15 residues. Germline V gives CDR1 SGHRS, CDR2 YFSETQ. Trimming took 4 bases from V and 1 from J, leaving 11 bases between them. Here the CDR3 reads CASSQEGGNTGELFF. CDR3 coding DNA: TGCGCCAGCAGCCAGGAAGGAGGGAACACCGGGGAGCTGTTTTTT. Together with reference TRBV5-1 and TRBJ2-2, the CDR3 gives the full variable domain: KAGVTQTPRYLIKTRGQQVTLSCSPISGHRSVSWYQQTPGQGLQFLFEYFSETQRNKGNFPGRFSGRQFSNSRSEMNVSTLELGDSALYLCASSQEGGNTGELFFGEGSRLTVL.

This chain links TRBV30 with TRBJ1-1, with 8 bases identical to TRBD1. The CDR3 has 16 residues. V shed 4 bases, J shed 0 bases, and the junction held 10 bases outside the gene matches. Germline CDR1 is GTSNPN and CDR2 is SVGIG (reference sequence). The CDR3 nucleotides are TGTGCCTGGAAGGGGTCAGGGGGCGCGCTGAACACTGAAGCTTTCTTT. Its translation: CAWKGSGGALNTEAFF. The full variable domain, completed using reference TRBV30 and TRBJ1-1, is SQTIHQWPATLVQPVGSPLSLECTVEGTSNPNLYWYRQAAGRGLQLLFYSVGIGQISSEVPQNLSASRPQDRQFILSSKKLLLSDSGFYLCAWKGSGGALNTEAFFGQGTRLTVV.

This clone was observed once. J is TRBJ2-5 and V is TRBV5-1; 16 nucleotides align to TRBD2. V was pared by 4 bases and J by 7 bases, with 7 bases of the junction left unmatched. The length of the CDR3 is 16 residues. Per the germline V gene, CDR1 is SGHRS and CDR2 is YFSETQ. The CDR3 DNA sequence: TGCGCCAGCAGCCAAGGGACTAGCGGGGGGGCCGGGACCCAGTACTTC. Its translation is CASSQGTSGGAGTQYF.

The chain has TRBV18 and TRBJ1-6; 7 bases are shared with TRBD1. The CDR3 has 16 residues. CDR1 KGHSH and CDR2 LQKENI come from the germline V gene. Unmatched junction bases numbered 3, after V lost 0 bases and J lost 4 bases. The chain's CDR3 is CASSPPGTAYNSPLHF. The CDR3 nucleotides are TGTGCCAGCTCACCACCGGGGACAGCTTATAATTCACCCCTCCACTTT.

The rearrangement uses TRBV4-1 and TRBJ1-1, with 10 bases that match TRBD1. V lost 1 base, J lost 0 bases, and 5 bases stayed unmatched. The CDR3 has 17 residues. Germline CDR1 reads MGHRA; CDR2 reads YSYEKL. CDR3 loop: CASSQGQGAGVNTEAFF. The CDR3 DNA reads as TGCGCCAGCAGCCAAGGACAGGGGGCTGGGGTGAACACTGAAGCTTTCTTT.

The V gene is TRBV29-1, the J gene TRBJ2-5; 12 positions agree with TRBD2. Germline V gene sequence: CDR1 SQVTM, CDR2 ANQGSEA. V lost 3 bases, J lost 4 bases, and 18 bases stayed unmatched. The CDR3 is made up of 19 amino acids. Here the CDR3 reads CSVEAGPPSGGGMRETQYF. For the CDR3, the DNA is TGCAGCGTTGAGGCCGGCCCGCCTAGCGGGGGGGGGATGAGAGAGACCCAGTACTTC.

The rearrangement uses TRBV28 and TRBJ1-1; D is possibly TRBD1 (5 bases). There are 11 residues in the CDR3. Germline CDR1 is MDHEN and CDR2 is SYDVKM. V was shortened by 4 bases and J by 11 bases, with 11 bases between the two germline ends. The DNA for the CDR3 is TGTGCCAGCAGTTCCAGGGAGGGGGCTTTCTTT. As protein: CASSSREGAFF.

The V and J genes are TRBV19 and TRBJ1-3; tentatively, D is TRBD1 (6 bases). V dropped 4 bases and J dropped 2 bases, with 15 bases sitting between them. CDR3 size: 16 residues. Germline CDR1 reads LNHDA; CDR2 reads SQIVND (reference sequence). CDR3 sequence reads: CASSTARTVTGNTIYF. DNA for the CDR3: TGTGCCAGTAGTACCGCCCGGACAGTTACTGGAAACACCATATATTTT.

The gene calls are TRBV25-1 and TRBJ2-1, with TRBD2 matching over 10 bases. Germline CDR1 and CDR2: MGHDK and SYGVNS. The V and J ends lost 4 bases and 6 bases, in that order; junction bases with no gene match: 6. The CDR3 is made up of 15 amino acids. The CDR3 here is CASSVPSGGLNEQFF. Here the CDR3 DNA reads TGTGCCAGCAGTGTCCCTAGCGGGGGCCTCAATGAGCAGTTCTTC.

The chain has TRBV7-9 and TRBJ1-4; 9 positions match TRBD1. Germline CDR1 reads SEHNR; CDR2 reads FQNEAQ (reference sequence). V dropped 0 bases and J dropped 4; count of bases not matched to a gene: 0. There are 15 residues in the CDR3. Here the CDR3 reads CASSLATGGNEKLFF. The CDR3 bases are TGTGCCAGCAGCTTAGCGACAGGGGGTAATGAAAAACTGTTTTTT.

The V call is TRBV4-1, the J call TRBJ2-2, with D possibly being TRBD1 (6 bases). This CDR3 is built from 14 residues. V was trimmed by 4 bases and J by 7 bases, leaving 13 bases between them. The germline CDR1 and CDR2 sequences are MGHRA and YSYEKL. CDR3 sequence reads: CASSLLGGGGELFF. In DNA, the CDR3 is TGCGCCAGCAGCCTCCTAGGGGGTGGCGGGGAGCTGTTTTTT.